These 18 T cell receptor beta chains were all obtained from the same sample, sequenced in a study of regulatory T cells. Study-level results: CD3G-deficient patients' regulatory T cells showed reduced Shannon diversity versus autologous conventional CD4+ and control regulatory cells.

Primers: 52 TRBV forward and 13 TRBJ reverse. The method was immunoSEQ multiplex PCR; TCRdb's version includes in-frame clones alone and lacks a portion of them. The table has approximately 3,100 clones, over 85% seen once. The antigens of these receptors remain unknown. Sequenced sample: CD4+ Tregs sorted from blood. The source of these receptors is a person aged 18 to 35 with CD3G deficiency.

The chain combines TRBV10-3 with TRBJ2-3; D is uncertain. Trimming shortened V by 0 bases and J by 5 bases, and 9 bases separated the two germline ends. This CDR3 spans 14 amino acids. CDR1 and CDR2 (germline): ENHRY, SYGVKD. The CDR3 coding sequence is TGTGCCATCAGTGAGTCTACTTACCAAGATACGCAGTATTTT. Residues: CAISESTYQDTQYF.

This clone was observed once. The CDR3 DNA reads TGTGCCAGCAGCTTAGGCGAGGTTTATAATTCACCCCTCCACTTT. Protein product: CASSLGEVYNSPLHF. V is TRBV11-2 and J is TRBJ1-6, with unresolved D. This CDR3 is 15 amino acids long. The V gene's germline CDR1 is SGHAT and CDR2 FQNNGV. The ends were cut back, 1 base at V and 4 bases at J, with 8 bases in the middle.

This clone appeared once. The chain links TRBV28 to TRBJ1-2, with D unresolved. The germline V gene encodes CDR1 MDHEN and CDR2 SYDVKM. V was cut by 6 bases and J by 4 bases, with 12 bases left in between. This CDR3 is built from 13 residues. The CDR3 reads CASRMRNSYGYTF. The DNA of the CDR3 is TGTGCCAGCAGAATGCGGAATTCCTATGGCTACACCTTC.

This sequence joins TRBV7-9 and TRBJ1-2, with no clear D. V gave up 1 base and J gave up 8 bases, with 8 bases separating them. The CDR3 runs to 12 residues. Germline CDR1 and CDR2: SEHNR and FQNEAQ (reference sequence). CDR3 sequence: CASSLGGLGYTF. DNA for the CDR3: TGTGCCAGCAGCTTAGGAGGGCTCGGCTACACCTTC.

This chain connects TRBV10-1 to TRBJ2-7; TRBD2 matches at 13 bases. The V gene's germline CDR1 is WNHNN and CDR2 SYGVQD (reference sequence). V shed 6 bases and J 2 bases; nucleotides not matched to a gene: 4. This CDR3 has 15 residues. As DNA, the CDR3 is TGCGCCAGCAGCTCGGGACTAGCGGGACCCTACGAGCAGTACGTC. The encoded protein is CASSSGLAGPYEQYV.

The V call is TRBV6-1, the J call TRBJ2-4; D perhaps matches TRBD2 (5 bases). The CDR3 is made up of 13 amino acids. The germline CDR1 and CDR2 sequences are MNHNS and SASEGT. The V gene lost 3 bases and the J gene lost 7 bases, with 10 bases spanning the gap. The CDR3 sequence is CASSERASNIQYF. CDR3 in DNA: TGTGCCAGCAGTGAGCGGGCCTCCAACATTCAGTACTTC.

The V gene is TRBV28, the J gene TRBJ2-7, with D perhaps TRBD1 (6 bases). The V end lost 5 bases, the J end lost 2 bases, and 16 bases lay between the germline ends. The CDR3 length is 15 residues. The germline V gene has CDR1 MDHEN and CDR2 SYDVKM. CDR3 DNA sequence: TGTGCCAGCAGTCCCTACAGGGAACCTACCTACGAGCAGTACTTC. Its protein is CASSPYREPTYEQYF.

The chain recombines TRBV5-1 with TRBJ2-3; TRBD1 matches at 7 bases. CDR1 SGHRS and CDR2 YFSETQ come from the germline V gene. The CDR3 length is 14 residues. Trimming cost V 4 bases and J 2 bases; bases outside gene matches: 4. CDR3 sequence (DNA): TGCGCCAGCAGCCGGACAGGATTCACAGATACGCAGTATTTT. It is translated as CASSRTGFTDTQYF.

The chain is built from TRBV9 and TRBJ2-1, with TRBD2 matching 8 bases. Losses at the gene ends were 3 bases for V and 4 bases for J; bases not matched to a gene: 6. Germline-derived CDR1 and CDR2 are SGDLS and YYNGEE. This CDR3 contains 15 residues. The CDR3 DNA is TGTGCCAGCAGCGCCGGGGGGGCCGTATACAATGAGCAGTTCTTC. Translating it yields CASSAGGAVYNEQFF. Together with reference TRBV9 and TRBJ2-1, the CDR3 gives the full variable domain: DSGVTQTPKHLITATGQRVTLRCSPRSGDLSVYWYQQSLDQGLQFLIQYYNGEERAKGNILERFSAQQFPDLHSELNLSSLELGDSALYFCASSAGGAVYNEQFFGPGTRLTVL.

DNA for the CDR3: TGTGCCAGCAGTGTAGGCAGGGGAAGATATGGCTACACCTTC. This translates into CASSVGRGRYGYTF. The rearrangement joins TRBV6-1 to TRBJ1-2, with a tentative D call TRBD1 (6 bases). The CDR3 is 14 residues long. V lost 4 bases and J lost 5, with 14 bases in between. CDR1 MNHNS and CDR2 SASEGT come from the germline V gene.

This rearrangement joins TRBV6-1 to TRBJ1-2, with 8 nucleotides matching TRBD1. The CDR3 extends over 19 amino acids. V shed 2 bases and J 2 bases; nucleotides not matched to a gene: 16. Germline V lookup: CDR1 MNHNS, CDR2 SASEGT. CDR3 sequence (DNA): TGTGCCAGCAGTGAACCTCCCCGCAGGGGGCCTTTAAGAAACTATGGCTACACCTTC. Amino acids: CASSEPPRRGPLRNYGYTF.

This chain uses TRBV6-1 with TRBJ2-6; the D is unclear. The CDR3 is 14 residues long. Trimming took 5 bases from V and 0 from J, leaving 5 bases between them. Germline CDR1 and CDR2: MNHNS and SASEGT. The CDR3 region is CASSFGSGANVLTF. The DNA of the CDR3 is TGTGCCAGCAGTTTTGGCTCTGGGGCCAACGTCCTGACTTTC.

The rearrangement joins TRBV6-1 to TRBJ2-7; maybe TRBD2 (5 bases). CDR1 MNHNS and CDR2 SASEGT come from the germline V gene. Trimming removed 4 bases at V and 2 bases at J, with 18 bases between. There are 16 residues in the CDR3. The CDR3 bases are TGTGCCAGCAGTGGTCCTTACCGGGGAAGGGCCTACGAGCAGTACTTC. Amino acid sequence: CASSGPYRGRAYEQYF.

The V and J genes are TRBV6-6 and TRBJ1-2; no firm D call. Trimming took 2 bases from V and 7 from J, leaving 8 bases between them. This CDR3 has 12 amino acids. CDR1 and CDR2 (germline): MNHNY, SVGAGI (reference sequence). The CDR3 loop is CASSYKETGYTF. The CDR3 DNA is TGTGCCAGCAGTTACAAGGAGACTGGCTACACCTTC.

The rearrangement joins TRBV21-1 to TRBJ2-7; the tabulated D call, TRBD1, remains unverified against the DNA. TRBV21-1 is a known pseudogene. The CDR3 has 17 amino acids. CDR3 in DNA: TGTGCCAGCAGCAAAGAGGGGGCTAGGGACGGTACCTACGAGCAGTACGTC. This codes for CASSKEGARDGTYEQYV.

This chain's CDR3 is CASSDGRLSGANVLTF. The CDR3 DNA is TGTGCCAGCAGTGATGGGCGCCTCTCTGGGGCCAACGTCCTGACTTTC. The chain joins TRBV6-1 to TRBJ2-6; no clear D. Looked up from germline, CDR1 is MNHNS and CDR2 is SASEGT. The CDR3 consists of 16 residues. Trimming left V 3 bases short and J 0 bases short, with 9 bases between.

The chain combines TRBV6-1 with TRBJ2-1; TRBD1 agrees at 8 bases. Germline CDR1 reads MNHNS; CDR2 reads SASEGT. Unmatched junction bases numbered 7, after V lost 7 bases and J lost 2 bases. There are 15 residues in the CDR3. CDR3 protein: CASTQGTGTYNEQFF. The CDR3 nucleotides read TGTGCCAGCACCCAAGGGACAGGCACCTACAATGAGCAGTTCTTC.

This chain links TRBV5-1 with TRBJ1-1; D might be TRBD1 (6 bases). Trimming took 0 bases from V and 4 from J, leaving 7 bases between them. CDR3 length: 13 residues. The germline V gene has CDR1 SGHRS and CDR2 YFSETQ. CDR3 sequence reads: CASSLDRATEAFF. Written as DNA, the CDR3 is TGCGCCAGCAGCTTGGACAGGGCCACTGAAGCTTTCTTT.